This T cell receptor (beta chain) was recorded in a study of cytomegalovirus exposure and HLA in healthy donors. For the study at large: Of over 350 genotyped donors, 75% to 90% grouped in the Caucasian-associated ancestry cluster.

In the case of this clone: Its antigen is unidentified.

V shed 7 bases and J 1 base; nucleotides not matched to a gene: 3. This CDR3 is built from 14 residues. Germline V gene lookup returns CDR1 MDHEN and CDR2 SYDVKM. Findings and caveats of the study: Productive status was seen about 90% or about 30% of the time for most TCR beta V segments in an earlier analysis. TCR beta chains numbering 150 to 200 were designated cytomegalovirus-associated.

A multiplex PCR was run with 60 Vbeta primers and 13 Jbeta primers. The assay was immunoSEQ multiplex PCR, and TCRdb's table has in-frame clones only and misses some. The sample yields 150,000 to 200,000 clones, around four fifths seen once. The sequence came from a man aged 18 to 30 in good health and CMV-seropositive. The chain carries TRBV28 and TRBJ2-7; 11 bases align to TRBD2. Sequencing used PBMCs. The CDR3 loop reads CASTRLAGSYEQYF. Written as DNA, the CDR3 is TGTGCCAGCACTAGACTAGCGGGATCCTACGAGCAGTACTTC.